This T cell receptor beta chain was captured in a study of T-cell memory formation after mild COVID-19. Across the whole study: The study found TCR clusters largely donor specific.

CDR3 length: 13 amino acids. V lost 5 bases to trimming and J lost 3 bases, with 11 bases between them. Looked up from germline, CDR1 is SGHRS and CDR2 is YFSETQ. For this clonotype: Its specificity is not known.

From 5'RACE with constant-segment primers came TCR alpha and TCR beta cDNA libraries that carried sample barcodes and UMIs. TCRdb re-analysed the 5' RACE reads in MiXCR, keeping a single row per CDR3 protein. The table has under 450,000 distinct CDR3 sequences, 20% to 25% seen once. Broader study findings: CD4/CD8 balance characterized clones contracting day 15 to 85, and CD4+ skew characterized later expanders. Clonal second-wave expansions that peaked on day 37 had unconfirmed SARS-CoV-2 specificity.

The sample taken for sequencing was PBMCs or a T cell subset sorted from them (not recorded which). The origin of this receptor is a man aged 18-30 years who had mild COVID-19 (a few samples of this study predate the infection). Cell type and time point are not known. V and J are TRBV5-1 and TRBJ1-1; no reliable D call. The CDR3 nucleotides are TGCGCCAGCAGGGGTGAGTTCGACACTGAAGCTTTCTTT. It yields the protein CASRGEFDTEAFF. Full variable domain (remainder filled in from reference TRBV5-1 and TRBJ1-1): KAGVTQTPRYLIKTRGQQVTLSCSPISGHRSVSWYQQTPGQGLQFLFEYFSETQRNKGNFPGRFSGRQFSNSRSEMNVSTLELGDSALYLCASRGEFDTEAFFGQGTRLTVV.